A single sample is the source of the 10 T cell receptor beta chains below, sequenced in a study of T cell repertoires in aging, cancer and after chemotherapy. Amplification of TCR beta used genomic DNA extracted from peripheral blood. Rearranged V-D-J TRB sequences were amplified with a mixed TRB-A/B primer pool. TCRdb independently ran MiXCR on the multiplex PCR reads; one entry per CDR3 protein. The sample gives under 12,000 distinct CDR3 sequences, 35% to 50% of which show up once; approximately 7.3% is in the top ten. Sample: blood. These receptors originate from a human donor in good health.

The chain recombines TRBV15 with TRBJ2-1; D gene uncertain. This CDR3 has 15 residues. Looked up from germline, CDR1 is LNHNV and CDR2 is YYDKDF (reference sequence). Between the trimmed V and J ends, which lost 0 bases and 0 bases, there was a span of 6 bases. The DNA for the CDR3 is TGTGCCACCAGCAGAGAGGGAAGCTCCTACAATGAGCAGTTCTTC. Translation gives CATSREGSSYNEQFF.

Details on this clonotype: Lacking the conserved final phenylalanine or tryptophan, this CDR3 likely reflects a read error. The DNA is left out, because the CDR3 cannot be placed on it with certainty; the CDR3 is given as TCRdb lists it. Here the CDR3 reads CASSEPGT. V usage is TRBV6-1 and J usage is TRBJ2-6; the table names TRBD1, a call not compared with the DNA. Inclusive of both ends, the CDR3 amounts to 8 amino acids. Germline CDR1 is MNHNS and CDR2 is SASEGT.

The genes are TRBV5-1 and TRBJ2-1, with 10 bases lining up with TRBD2. This CDR3 has 16 residues. Germline values: CDR1 SGHRS, CDR2 YFSETQ. V was pared by 4 bases and J by 0 bases, with 4 bases of the junction left unmatched. The CDR3 sequence: CASSASGGFSYNEQFF. CDR3 sequence (DNA): TGCGCCAGCAGCGCTAGCGGGGGATTCTCCTACAATGAGCAGTTCTTC.

This clonotype was detected a few times. The chain employs TRBV20-1 and TRBJ2-7; D gene ambiguous. V was trimmed by 1 base and J by 5 bases, leaving 9 bases between them. The CDR3 totals 12 residues. Germline V gene data show CDR1 as DFQATT and CDR2 as SNEGSKA (reference sequence). CDR3 in DNA: TGCAGTGCTAGAGGGCCTGGTGACGAGCAGTACTTC. Its translation is CSARGPGDEQYF.

In the case of this clonotype: This clone may be a read error of a much larger clone one base away. The rearrangement joins TRBV29-1 to TRBJ1-2; D gene unclear. The V end was cut by 6 bases, the J end by 9 bases, with 11 bases between. Germline V gene sequence: CDR1 SQVTM, CDR2 ANQGSEA. This CDR3 has 10 residues. This chain's CDR3 is CSVIAGCYTF. CDR3 nucleotide sequence: TGCAGCGTGATTGCGGGGTGCTACACCTTC.

This clonotype was observed a few times. The V gene is TRBV19, the J gene TRBJ1-2; possible D gene TRBD1, 5 bases. V was pared by 9 bases and J by 0 bases, with 23 bases between. The CDR3 consists of 17 residues. CDR1 and CDR2 from the germline V gene are LNHDA and SQIVND (reference sequence). CDR3 protein: CASPPDTRLKANYGYTF. CDR3 DNA: TGTGCCAGCCCCCCGGACACCCGCCTTAAGGCTAACTATGGCTACACCTTC.

In its sample, this clonotype was seen a few times. This chain joins TRBV4-2 and TRBJ2-1; 8 positions agree with TRBD2. The V segment lost 0 bases and the J segment 2 bases; nucleotides outside the gene matches: 0. This CDR3 has 15 residues. Germline loops: CDR1 LGHNA, CDR2 YNFKEQ. CDR3 region: CASSQDGGAYNEQFF. Here the CDR3 DNA reads TGTGCCAGCAGCCAAGACGGGGGGGCCTACAATGAGCAGTTCTTC.

The chain links TRBV11-2 to TRBJ2-2; 8 nucleotides agree with TRBD1. The V gene end was trimmed by 1 base and the J gene end by 3 bases; junction bases not matched to a gene: 4. CDR3 length: 16 residues. Germline CDR1 SGHAT, CDR2 FQNNGV. The CDR3: CASSLGTGTYTGELFF. The CDR3 nucleotides are TGTGCCAGCAGCTTAGGGACAGGGACCTACACCGGGGAGCTGTTTTTT.

This clonotype occurred a few times. The DNA for the CDR3 is TGTGCCAGCACCACATCCTACAATGAGCAGTTCTTC. Residues: CASTTSYNEQFF. The chain couples TRBV12-3 or TRBV12-4 to TRBJ2-1; the D is unclear. This CDR3 spans 12 amino acids. Between the trimmed V and J ends, which lost 7 bases and 1 base, there was a span of 5 bases.

The chain links TRBV27 to TRBJ1-4, with a weak D call TRBD1 (6 bases). V lost 6 bases to trimming and J lost 7 bases, with 15 bases between them. The germline V gene encodes CDR1 MNHEY and CDR2 SMNVEV (reference sequence). CDR3 length equals 14 residues. DNA of the CDR3: TGTGCCAGCAGACTAGACAGGTGGGGTGAAAAACTGTTTTTT. This translates into CASRLDRWGEKLFF.